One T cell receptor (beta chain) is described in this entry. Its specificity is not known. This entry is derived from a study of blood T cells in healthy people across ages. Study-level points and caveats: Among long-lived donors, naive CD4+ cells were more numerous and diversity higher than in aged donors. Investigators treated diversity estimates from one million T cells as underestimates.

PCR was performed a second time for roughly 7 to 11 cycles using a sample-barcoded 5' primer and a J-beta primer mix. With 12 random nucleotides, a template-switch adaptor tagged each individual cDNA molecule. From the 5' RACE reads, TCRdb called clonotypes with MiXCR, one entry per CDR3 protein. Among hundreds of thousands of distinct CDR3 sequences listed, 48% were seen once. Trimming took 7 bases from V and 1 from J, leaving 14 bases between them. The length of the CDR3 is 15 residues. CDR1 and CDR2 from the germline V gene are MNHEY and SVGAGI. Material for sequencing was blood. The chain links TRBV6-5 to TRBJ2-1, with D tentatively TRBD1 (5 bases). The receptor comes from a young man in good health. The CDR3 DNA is TGTGCCAGCACCCCGAAGGGGATGTCCTACAATGAGCAGTTCTTC. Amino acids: CASTPKGMSYNEQFF.